The clone carrying this T cell receptor beta chain was seen only a few times. Its matching antigen is unknown. The data derive from a study of blood T cells in healthy people across ages. Whole-study results and caveats: Measured against age, TCR beta diversity per million T cells decreased in a roughly linear manner.

With a J-beta primer mix and a sample-barcoded 5' primer, a second PCR ran about 7 to 12 cycles. TCRdb itself ran the 5' RACE reads through MiXCR, one entry per CDR3 protein. Of over 600,000 distinct CDR3 sequences listed, about 42% were seen once; the top ten hold about a sixth. V lost 5 bases, J lost 4 bases, and 12 bases lay in between. CDR1 MNHEY and CDR2 SMNVEV come from the germline V gene (reference sequence). CDR3 length equals 13 residues. The sequence was collected from an older man in good health. V is TRBV27 and J is TRBJ2-7, with D unresolved. Sequenced material: blood. DNA for the CDR3: TGTGCCAGCAGTGTCAGCTCCGCGTACGAGCAGTACTTC. It codes for CASSVSSAYEQYF.